The 24 T cell receptor beta chains given below trace back to one sample, sequenced in a study of T cells of healthy individuals. One entry per CDR3 protein, called by TCRdb with MiXCR from the 5' RACE reads. Among about 57,000 distinct CDR3 sequences, 15% to 20% were seen once, and the ten largest hold around 4.6%. These receptors came from a human donor in good health.

The chain's CDR3 is CASSLISGQAGNYGYTF. The CDR3 DNA reads as TGCGCCAGCAGCCTCATCTCGGGACAGGCGGGGAACTATGGCTACACCTTC. V gene TRBV5-1 combines with J gene TRBJ1-2; TRBD1 matches at 8 bases. Germline CDR1 reads SGHRS; CDR2 reads YFSETQ. J lost 2 bases, V lost 4 bases, and 13 bases had no gene match. This CDR3 spans 17 amino acids.

In the case of this clonotype: This clone may be a read error of a much larger clone one base away. The chain combines TRBV20-1 with TRBJ2-5; no firm D call. Trimming took 5 bases from V and 3 from J, leaving 13 bases between them. The CDR3 sequence is 13 residues long. Per germline, CDR1 DFQATT and CDR2 SNEGSKA (reference sequence). The CDR3 nucleotides are TGCAGTGCTTACTCCGGGTCAGAAGAGACCCAGTACTTC. Encoded protein: CSAYSGSEETQYF.

This clonotype has a handful of counts. The V and J genes are TRBV2 and TRBJ1-1; 9 positions match TRBD1. There are 15 residues in the CDR3. With V trimmed by 6 bases and J by 3 bases, 8 bases remained unmatched. Germline loops: CDR1 SNHLY, CDR2 FYNNEI. CDR3 region: CASRRTGEEYTEAFF. DNA of the CDR3: TGTGCCAGCAGACGGACAGGGGAAGAGTACACTGAAGCTTTCTTT. Looking up the rest from reference TRBV2 and TRBJ1-1 gives the full variable domain: EPEVTQTPSHQVTQMGQEVILRCVPISNHLYFYWYRQILGQKVEFLVSFYNNEISEKSEIFDDQFSVERPDGSNFTLKIRSTKLEDSAMYFCASRRTGEEYTEAFFGQGTRLTVV.

The genes are TRBV13 and TRBJ2-1; 8 bases align to TRBD1. V dropped 5 bases and J dropped 5; count of bases not matched to a gene: 5. Germline CDR1 reads PRHDT; CDR2 reads FYEKMQ (reference sequence). CDR3 length: 14 amino acids. CDR3 loop: CASSRTGRNNEQFF. The CDR3 DNA follows: TGTGCCAGCAGCAGGACAGGGCGAAACAATGAGCAGTTCTTC.

The V gene is TRBV7-2, the J gene TRBJ2-3; the match to TRBD2 covers 8 bases. The germline V gene encodes CDR1 SGHTA and CDR2 FQGNSA. The CDR3 length is 15 residues. V gave up 6 bases and J gave up 4 bases; unmatched junction bases: 9. DNA of the CDR3: TGTGCCAGCAGTTCCCAGCCGGGAGGGTCAGATACGCAGTATTTT. This sequence encodes CASSSQPGGSDTQYF.

For the CDR3, the DNA is TGTGCCAGCAGTAGAGGGGCCCTTGCGGCCGGGGAGCTGTTTTTT. Translation gives CASSRGALAAGELFF. V gene TRBV6-2 or TRBV6-3 combines with J gene TRBJ2-2; D may match TRBD1 or TRBD2 (5 bases each). Trimming took 5 bases from V and 6 from J, leaving 16 bases between them. The CDR3 spans 15 residues. CDR1 is MNHEY and CDR2 is SVGEGT in the germline V gene.

This clonotype was counted between two and nine times. The rearrangement uses TRBV28 and TRBJ2-7; unclear D gene. The CDR3 is 12 amino acids. Germline values: CDR1 MDHEN, CDR2 SYDVKM. V gave up 2 bases and J gave up 6 bases, with 8 bases separating them. CDR3 in amino acids: CASSLVGREQYF. The CDR3 coding sequence is TGTGCCAGCAGTTTAGTTGGCCGCGAGCAGTACTTC.

The chain uses TRBV25-1 and TRBJ1-3; D unresolved. CDR3 size: 13 residues. The V gene's germline CDR1 is MGHDK and CDR2 SYGVNS. V lost 2 bases, J lost 4 bases, and 6 bases lay in between. CDR3 sequence (DNA): TGTGCCAGCAGTGAAGCGACGGGAAACACCATATATTTT. Its translation is CASSEATGNTIYF.

This clonotype was observed at least ten times. This sequence joins TRBV6-5 and TRBJ1-1; D gene ambiguous. The V gene's germline CDR1 is MNHEY and CDR2 SVGAGI. CDR3 length equals 14 residues. The ends were cut back, 3 bases at V and 1 base at J, with 9 bases in the middle. CDR3 DNA: TGTGCCAGCAGTTATGGTGCAGGGAACACTGAAGCTTTCTTT. Translating gives CASSYGAGNTEAFF.

This clonotype was seen a few times. This chain joins TRBV7-6 and TRBJ1-3; the D is unclear. This CDR3 has 14 residues. CDR1 and CDR2 (germline): SGHVS, FNYEAQ. Deletions cut 3 bases from V and 2 bases from J, with 8 bases between. This CDR3 reads CASSFAGPGNTIYF. The CDR3 DNA is TGTGCCAGCAGCTTTGCAGGTCCTGGAAACACCATATATTTT.

This clonotype has only a few counts. The rearrangement uses TRBV7-9 and TRBJ2-5; no reliable D call. The CDR3 is 15 residues long. Trimming took off 3 bases at V and 5 bases at J, with 16 bases between the two ends. Looked up from germline, CDR1 is SEHNR and CDR2 is FQNEAQ (reference sequence). This CDR3 reads CASSFSTVQTETQYF. The CDR3 DNA reads as TGTGCCAGCAGCTTTTCAACGGTGCAGACGGAGACCCAGTACTTC.

This clonotype appeared many times. The J gene is TRBJ2-7, the V gene TRBV7-9, with 8 bases that match TRBD2. Germline trimming cut 7 bases from V and 3 bases from J; bases unmatched to any gene: 5. Germline V gives CDR1 SEHNR, CDR2 FQNEAQ (reference sequence). The CDR3 contains 13 residues. The CDR3 spells CASTLAGGYEQYF. The CDR3, as DNA: TGTGCCAGCACGCTAGCGGGCGGCTACGAGCAGTACTTC.

The J gene is TRBJ2-7, the V gene TRBV7-2; D remains ambiguous. The CDR3 has 16 amino acids. V lost 5 bases and J lost 0, with 17 bases in between. Per germline, CDR1 SGHTA and CDR2 FQGNSA. CDR3: CASSNPFEPRSYEQYF. The CDR3 region has the DNA TGTGCCAGCAGCAACCCTTTTGAGCCCCGCTCCTACGAGCAGTACTTC.

This clonotype was picked up many times. This chain uses TRBV6-1 with TRBJ2-7; no definite D call. V was cut by 3 bases and J by 5 bases, with 17 bases left in between. This CDR3 has 15 amino acids. Germline V gene lookup returns CDR1 MNHNS and CDR2 SASEGT. The CDR3 DNA reads as TGTGCCAGCAGTGAGGTCGGTGAAGGAAGGCACGAGCAGTACTTC. Protein: CASSEVGEGRHEQYF.

This clonotype was seen at least ten times. The chain couples TRBV10-3 to TRBJ2-5; 7 positions match TRBD1. Trimming at V came to 8 bases and at J to 3 bases, leaving 6 bases not matched to a gene. From germline, CDR1 is ENHRY and CDR2 SYGVKD. The CDR3 contains 13 residues. This CDR3 is CAIQGTGEETQYF. The CDR3 nucleotides read TGTGCCATCCAAGGAACAGGGGAAGAGACCCAGTACTTC.

This clonotype was observed many times. The J gene is TRBJ2-2, the V gene TRBV12-3 or TRBV12-4; 11 bases fit TRBD2. The CDR3 length is 15 residues. V shed 6 bases, J shed 4 bases, and the junction held 4 bases outside the gene matches. CDR3 loop: CASSSGLAGTGELFF. For the CDR3, the DNA is TGTGCCAGCAGCTCCGGACTAGCGGGCACCGGGGAGCTGTTTTTT.

The sample holds a few counts of this clonotype. The chain employs TRBV14 and TRBJ2-5; no clear D gene. V was shortened by 0 bases and J by 5 bases, with 13 bases between the two germline ends. CDR1 is SGHDN and CDR2 is FVKESK in the germline V gene. This CDR3 is 15 amino acids long. This CDR3 is CASSQDRRVRETQYF. The CDR3 DNA is TGTGCCAGCAGCCAAGATAGAAGGGTACGGGAGACCCAGTACTTC.

This clonotype was seen more than once but under ten times. The V gene is TRBV6-6, the J gene TRBJ1-5; 8 bases match TRBD1. Germline CDR1 MNHNY, CDR2 SVGAGI (reference sequence). With V trimmed by 5 bases and J by 5 bases, 5 bases remained unmatched. CDR3 length: 14 residues. The CDR3 nucleotides read TGTGCCAGCAGTCCTGACAGGGGATATCAGCCCCAGCATTTT. Residues: CASSPDRGYQPQHF.

This clonotype was counted at least ten times. This rearrangement joins TRBV15 to TRBJ2-5; 9 positions agree with TRBD2. J was trimmed by 5 bases and V by 0 bases; bases with no gene match: 7. This CDR3 region has 16 residues. Germline CDR1 reads LNHNV; CDR2 reads YYDKDF (reference sequence). The CDR3 region is CATSRDGGGAGETQYF. CDR3 coding DNA: TGTGCCACCAGCAGAGATGGCGGGGGGGCCGGGGAGACCCAGTACTTC.

This clonotype occurred many times. This rearrangement joins TRBV5-1 to TRBJ1-1; no reliable D call. Germline loops: CDR1 SGHRS, CDR2 YFSETQ. The CDR3 length is 11 residues. V was trimmed by 6 bases and J by 5 bases, leaving 8 bases between them. The CDR3 DNA reads TGCGCCAGCAAGAGAGGGACTGAAGCTTTCTTT. This gives the protein CASKRGTEAFF.

In this sample, this clonotype turned up a few times. The J gene is TRBJ1-2, the V gene TRBV4-1; no clear D gene. V was trimmed by 0 bases and J by 6 bases, leaving 5 bases between them. CDR1 is MGHRA and CDR2 is YSYEKL in the germline V gene. This CDR3 is 12 amino acids long. DNA for the CDR3: TGCGCCAGCAGCCAAGAAAGCAATGGCTACACCTTC. Amino acids: CASSQESNGYTF.

Written as DNA, the CDR3 is TGTGCCAGCAGGCTAACAGGGGAAGGGTCACCCCTCCACTTT. This encodes CASRLTGEGSPLHF. The rearrangement joins TRBV7-9 to TRBJ1-6; 7 bases are shared with TRBD1. V was pared by 6 bases and J by 10 bases, with 9 bases of the junction left unmatched. The CDR3 extends over 14 amino acids. Per germline, CDR1 SEHNR and CDR2 FQNEAQ (reference sequence).

V gene TRBV4-3 combines with J gene TRBJ2-3, with D perhaps TRBD1 (5 bases). The germline CDR1 and CDR2 sequences are LGHNA and YSLEER. The CDR3 is 13 residues long. V lost 4 bases to trimming and J lost 5 bases, with 10 bases between them. DNA for the CDR3: TGCGCCAGCAGCCCCTCCCAGGGAGATACGCAGTATTTT. Its protein product is CASSPSQGDTQYF.

This clonotype was found many times. The chain is built from TRBV20-1 and TRBJ1-5; 8 positions agree with TRBD1. This CDR3 comprises 16 residues. Germline V lookup: CDR1 DFQATT, CDR2 SNEGSKA (reference sequence). Germline trimming cut 3 bases from V and 0 bases from J; bases unmatched to any gene: 7. CDR3: CSASWTGRISNQPQHF. In DNA form, the CDR3 reads TGCAGTGCTAGTTGGACAGGGAGGATTAGCAATCAGCCCCAGCATTTT.